This is a list of T cell receptor beta chains from one sample in a study of cytomegalovirus exposure and HLA in healthy donors. Assay used: immunoSEQ multiplex PCR; TCRdb lists only in-frame clones, some missing. This repertoire includes approximately 51,000 clones. The sample taken for sequencing was PBMCs. Source of these receptors: a man aged 35 to 55 in good health and CMV-seropositive. The CDR3 runs from the conserved cysteine through the conserved F or W. The D gene is left open where the match is weak.

D gene: TRBD1; V gene: TRBV7-8; J gene: TRBJ2-7; CDR3 length: 15; CDR3 protein: CASSLGDRGQHEQYF; CDR3 DNA: TGTGCCAGCAGCCTGGGGGACAGGGGGCAACACGAGCAGTACTTC
D gene: TRBD1; V gene: TRBV5-6; J gene: TRBJ2-7; CDR3 length: 13; CDR3 protein: CASKGTGVYEQYF; CDR3 DNA: TGTGCCAGCAAAGGGACAGGGGTATACGAGCAGTACTTC
D gene: .; V gene: TRBV12-5; J gene: TRBJ2-1; CDR3 length: 14; CDR3 protein: CASGPGGGVNEQFF; CDR3 DNA: TGTGCTAGTGGGCCAGGAGGTGGCGTCAATGAGCAGTTCTTC
D gene: .; V gene: TRBV6-4; J gene: TRBJ2-7; CDR3 length: 14; CDR3 protein: CASSWEEVPDEQYF; CDR3 DNA: TGTGCCAGCAGTTGGGAGGAGGTTCCCGACGAGCAGTACTTC
D gene: TRBD2; V gene: TRBV4-1; J gene: TRBJ2-2; CDR3 length: 16; CDR3 protein: CASSLAAGGGTGELFF; CDR3 DNA: TGCGCCAGCAGCCTAGCAGCGGGGGGCGGGACCGGGGAGCTGTTTTTT
D gene: .; V gene: TRBV30; J gene: TRBJ2-1; CDR3 length: 13; CDR3 protein: CAWIEGGVTEQFF; CDR3 DNA: TGTGCCTGGATTGAGGGGGGGGTAACGGAGCAGTTCTTC
D gene: TRBD2; V gene: TRBV28; J gene: TRBJ2-1; CDR3 length: 20; CDR3 protein: CASRGPGTSGRINSYNEQFF; CDR3 DNA: TGTGCCAGCAGGGGACCCGGGACTAGCGGGAGAATTAACTCCTACAATGAGCAGTTCTTC
D gene: .; V gene: TRBV4-1; J gene: TRBJ2-3; CDR3 length: 15; CDR3 protein: CASSQALLREDTQYF; CDR3 DNA: TGCGCCAGCAGCCAAGCTCTCTTGAGGGAAGATACGCAGTATTTT
D gene: TRBD2; V gene: TRBV4-2; J gene: TRBJ2-7; CDR3 length: 16; CDR3 protein: CASSQELGGGTYEQYF; CDR3 DNA: TGTGCCAGCAGCCAAGAGTTGGGGGGGGGTACCTACGAGCAGTACTTC
D gene: .; V gene: TRBV25-1; J gene: TRBJ2-3; CDR3 length: 14; CDR3 protein: CASSELNGRDTQYF; CDR3 DNA: TGTGCCAGCAGTGAATTGAACGGGAGAGATACGCAGTATTTT
D gene: .; V gene: TRBV6-1; J gene: TRBJ2-3; CDR3 length: 14; CDR3 protein: CASSHRVGADTQYF; CDR3 DNA: TGTGCCAGCAGCCACAGGGTAGGGGCAGATACGCAGTATTTT
D gene: TRBD2; V gene: TRBV7-9; J gene: TRBJ2-5; CDR3 length: 15; CDR3 protein: CASTFARGREETQYF; CDR3 DNA: TGTGCCAGCACCTTTGCGCGGGGGAGGGAAGAGACCCAGTACTTC
D gene: TRBD1; V gene: TRBV28; J gene: TRBJ2-7; CDR3 length: 17; CDR3 protein: CASSYPSDRDRGREQYF; CDR3 DNA: TGTGCCAGCAGTTACCCATCAGACCGGGACAGGGGGCGCGAGCAGTACTTC
D gene: TRBD1; V gene: TRBV11-2; J gene: TRBJ2-2; CDR3 length: 17; CDR3 protein: CASSFVQGAQNTGELFF; CDR3 DNA: TGTGCCAGCAGCTTCGTACAGGGGGCGCAGAACACCGGGGAGCTGTTTTTT
D gene: .; V gene: TRBV9; J gene: TRBJ2-3; CDR3 length: 14; CDR3 protein: CASSPRGSTDTQYF; CDR3 DNA: TGTGCCAGCAGCCCCCGGGGGAGTACAGATACGCAGTATTTT
D gene: .; V gene: TRBV7-8; J gene: TRBJ1-5; CDR3 length: 13; CDR3 protein: CASSQSSYQPQHF; CDR3 DNA: TGTGCCAGCAGCCAAAGCTCTTATCAGCCCCAGCATTTT
D gene: TRBD2; V gene: TRBV7-9; J gene: TRBJ2-5; CDR3 length: 15; CDR3 protein: CASSLRLAGQETQYF; CDR3 DNA: TGTGCCAGCAGCCTACGACTAGCGGGACAAGAGACCCAGTACTTC
D gene: TRBD2; V gene: TRBV9; J gene: TRBJ2-7; CDR3 length: 18; CDR3 protein: CASSVALSGFESSYEQYF; CDR3 DNA: TGTGCCAGCAGCGTAGCTCTTAGCGGGTTCGAAAGCTCCTACGAGCAGTACTTC
D gene: .; V gene: TRBV19; J gene: TRBJ1-1; CDR3 length: 13; CDR3 protein: CASSMGGNTEAFF; CDR3 DNA: TGTGCCAGTAGTATGGGGGGGAACACTGAAGCTTTCTTT
D gene: TRBD2; V gene: TRBV5-5; J gene: TRBJ2-1; CDR3 length: 13; CDR3 protein: CASSLGTSGSQFF; CDR3 DNA: TGTGCCAGCAGCTTAGGGACTAGCGGGTCCCAGTTCTTC